Shown below are 20 T cell receptor beta chains from a single sample sequenced in a study of blood T cells in healthy people across ages. A sample-barcoded 5' primer and a J-beta primer mix were used in a second PCR of roughly 6 to 11 cycles. TCRdb analysed the 5' RACE reads with MiXCR anew, one entry per CDR3 protein. There are under 950,000 distinct CDR3 sequences in the sample; approximately 22% occur only once, and approximately 20% lies in the top ten. Material: blood. Source of these receptors: a man between 65 and 85 years old in good health.

The rearrangement uses TRBV5-1 and TRBJ2-3; the D is unclear. Trimming pared 3 bases from V and 0 bases from J, leaving 11 bases between. This CDR3 contains 15 residues. Germline V CDR1 and CDR2: SGHRS, YFSETQ. Written as DNA, the CDR3 is TGCGCCAGCAGCTCTCCACATTCTAGCACAGATACGCAGTATTTT. Protein: CASSSPHSSTDTQYF.

This clonotype was counted a few times. V usage is TRBV4-1 and J usage is TRBJ2-5; D gene ambiguous. From germline, CDR1 is MGHRA and CDR2 YSYEKL. The CDR3 has 13 amino acids. V dropped 4 bases and J dropped 4 bases, with 10 bases sitting between them. Here the CDR3 DNA reads TGCGCCAGCAGCCCTAGTAGGTCAGAGACCCAGTACTTC. Protein sequence: CASSPSRSETQYF.

This clonotype was detected a few times. The rearrangement uses TRBV20-1 and TRBJ1-1; D is possibly TRBD1 (5 bases). Per germline, CDR1 DFQATT and CDR2 SNEGSKA (reference sequence). Trimming stripped 2 bases from V and 0 bases from J, with 10 bases between. The CDR3 is 14 residues long. The CDR3 protein is CSARRGVLNTEAFF. In DNA, the CDR3 is TGCAGTGCTAGACGGGGGGTTCTGAACACTGAAGCTTTCTTT.

The chain is built from TRBV6-6 and TRBJ1-4; 7 nucleotides align to TRBD1. This CDR3 spans 14 amino acids. Trimming at V came to 6 bases and at J to 2 bases, leaving 3 bases not matched to a gene. Germline CDR1 and CDR2: MNHNY and SVGAGI (reference sequence). This chain's CDR3 is CASRTQGTNEKLFF. For the CDR3, the DNA is TGTGCCAGCAGGACACAGGGGACTAATGAAAAACTGTTTTTT.

Only a few counts were recorded for this clonotype. This rearrangement joins TRBV5-1 to TRBJ2-5; possible D gene TRBD1, 5 bases. The end of the DNA fits TRBJ2-1 better, so the J call may be wrong. There are 17 residues in the CDR3. Germline V gives CDR1 SGHRS, CDR2 YFSETQ. The CDR3 loop is CASSLGMGLDVRNEQFF. The CDR3 bases are TGCGCCAGCAGCTTGGGTATGGGGCTAGATGTACGCAATGAGCAGTTCTTC.

The chain uses TRBV7-6 and TRBJ1-2, with a possible D match to TRBD1 (5 bases). The CDR3 runs to 13 residues. Trimming removed 5 bases from V and 8 bases from J, with 15 bases in between. CDR1 and CDR2 from the germline V gene are SGHVS and FNYEAQ. For the CDR3, the DNA is TGTGCCAGCAGCCCGGGGGTGTCTGGCGGCTACACCTTC. It translates to CASSPGVSGGYTF.

This clonotype was seen a handful of times. This chain links TRBV7-8 with TRBJ2-5; 7 positions agree with TRBD1. Per the germline V gene, CDR1 is SGHVS and CDR2 is FQNEAQ. The ends lost 5 bases at V and 2 bases at J; junction bases unmatched: 8. CDR3 size: 15 residues. The DNA for the CDR3 is TGTGCCAGCAGCCAGAGACGGGGACAGCAAGAGACCCAGTACTTC. Translated, it gives CASSQRRGQQETQYF.

This clonotype appeared a few times. This chain connects TRBV20-1 to TRBJ2-3, with 8 bases lining up with TRBD2. The V and J ends lost 4 bases and 1 base, in that order; junction bases with no gene match: 7. The CDR3 has 15 residues. CDR1 DFQATT and CDR2 SNEGSKA come from the germline V gene (reference sequence). In nucleotides, the CDR3 is TGCAGTGCTACACCGGGACTAGAGGGCACAGATACGCAGTATTTT. It translates to CSATPGLEGTDTQYF.

This clonotype was detected a few times. This sequence joins TRBV2 and TRBJ1-2; no reliable D call. From germline, CDR1 is SNHLY and CDR2 FYNNEI. The length of the CDR3 is 14 residues. V was shortened by 4 bases and J by 3 bases, with 12 bases between the two germline ends. The CDR3 reads CASSVPWTHYGYTF. The CDR3, as DNA: TGTGCCAGCAGTGTCCCCTGGACCCACTATGGCTACACCTTC.

The chain has TRBV7-9 and TRBJ2-1; perhaps D is TRBD1 or TRBD2 (6 bases each). The CDR3 sequence is 14 residues long. Germline CDR1 reads SEHNR; CDR2 reads FQNEAQ (reference sequence). CDR3 nucleotides: TGTGCTAGTGGGGGGCAGATTAGGGGCAATGAGCAGTTCTTC. Its protein is CASGGQIRGNEQFF.

This clonotype has only a few counts. This sequence joins TRBV19 and TRBJ2-3; D is possibly TRBD1 (6 bases). Germline V gives CDR1 LNHDA, CDR2 SQIVND (reference sequence). V was shortened by 9 bases and J by 6 bases, with 13 bases between the two germline ends. The CDR3 is 12 amino acids. The CDR3 sequence is CASGPGDDTQYF. DNA for the CDR3: TGTGCCAGCGGACCAGGGGATGATACGCAGTATTTT.

The table lists this clonotype with many counts. The chain couples TRBV10-3 to TRBJ1-4; D is uncertain. Germline lookup yields CDR1 ENHRY and CDR2 SYGVKD. The V end was cut by 3 bases, the J end by 7 bases, with 3 bases between. The CDR3 loop spans 11 amino acids. This CDR3 is CAISDGEKLFF. The CDR3 coding sequence is TGTGCCATCAGTGATGGTGAAAAACTGTTTTTT.

The chain links TRBV18 to TRBJ2-7, with TRBD1 identical over 7 bases. The CDR3 covers 14 residues. CDR1 and CDR2 from the germline V gene are KGHSH and LQKENI. V trimming: 4 bases; J trimming: 2 bases; junction bases outside the gene matches: 5. CDR3 amino acids: CASSLTGFTYEQYF. The DNA for the CDR3 is TGTGCCAGCTCACTGACAGGGTTTACCTACGAGCAGTACTTC. The full variable domain, rest sourced from reference TRBV18 and TRBJ2-7, is NAGVMQNPRHLVRRRGQEARLRCSPMKGHSHVYWYRQLPEEGLKFMVYLQKENIIDESGMPKERFSAEFPKEGPSILRIQQVVRGDSAAYFCASSLTGFTYEQYFGPGTRLTVT.

The chain uses TRBV25-1 and TRBJ1-2, with TRBD1 matching over 10 bases. The CDR3 length is 19 residues. V shed 3 bases and J 8 bases; nucleotides not matched to a gene: 21. Germline CDR1 and CDR2: MGHDK and SYGVNS. For the CDR3, the DNA is TGTGCCAGCAGTGAGACCGGCCTCCGGGACAGGGGACAAAGGAGAGGCTACACCTTC. As protein: CASSETGLRDRGQRRGYTF.

In its sample, this clonotype was seen a few times. The rearrangement links TRBV12-3 or TRBV12-4 to TRBJ2-3; 10 bases fit TRBD2. The CDR3 is made up of 14 amino acids. V shed 8 bases and J 3 bases; nucleotides not matched to a gene: 5. The CDR3 sequence is CASEAGGSTDTQYF. CDR3 sequence (DNA): TGTGCCAGCGAAGCGGGGGGGTCGACAGATACGCAGTATTTT.

This clonotype was found a few times. The genes are TRBV19 and TRBJ1-2; tentative D call: TRBD1 (5 bases). Deletions cut 7 bases from V and 4 bases from J, with 19 bases between. The germline CDR1 and CDR2 sequences are LNHDA and SQIVND (reference sequence). The CDR3 is made up of 15 amino acids. In DNA form, the CDR3 reads TGTGCCAGTACTGAATCGGGACCGCCCGTCTATGGCTACACCTTC. This sequence encodes CASTESGPPVYGYTF.

This clonotype turned up a few times. CDR3 region: CASSEFSGRELDEQFF. Here the CDR3 DNA reads TGTGCCAGCAGTGAATTTAGCGGGAGGGAGTTGGATGAGCAGTTCTTC. The rearrangement links TRBV25-1 to TRBJ2-1, with 11 bases matching TRBD2. There are 16 residues in the CDR3. Germline CDR1 and CDR2: MGHDK and SYGVNS. V was pared by 1 base and J by 8 bases, with 7 bases of the junction left unmatched.

A few counts support this clonotype. The rearrangement uses TRBV7-2 and TRBJ1-4, with no clear D. The V gene's germline CDR1 is SGHTA and CDR2 FQGNSA. V was shortened by 5 bases and J by 5 bases, with 15 bases between the two germline ends. The CDR3 loop spans 15 amino acids. CDR3 sequence: CASSPQIAQNEKLFF. The CDR3 coding sequence is TGTGCCAGCAGCCCTCAGATCGCGCAGAATGAAAAACTGTTTTTT.

This clonotype has just a few counts. The chain employs TRBV29-1 and TRBJ2-5; TRBD1 is a possible D gene (5 bases). The J call may be faulty, since TRBJ2-7 better matches the DNA end. The CDR3 runs to 10 residues. Germline V gives CDR1 SQVTM, CDR2 ANQGSEA. This CDR3 reads CSDRAYEQYF. As DNA, the CDR3 is TGCTCCGACAGAGCCTACGAGCAGTACTTC.

The chain has TRBV12-3 or TRBV12-4 and TRBJ1-3, with D possibly matching TRBD1 (5 bases). Trimming shortened V by 2 bases and J by 1 base, and 12 bases separated the two germline ends. CDR3 length: 16 amino acids. CDR3 in DNA: TGTGCCAGCAGTTTAATGGGGGGGGTTTCTGGAAACACCATATATTTT. This gives the protein CASSLMGGVSGNTIYF.